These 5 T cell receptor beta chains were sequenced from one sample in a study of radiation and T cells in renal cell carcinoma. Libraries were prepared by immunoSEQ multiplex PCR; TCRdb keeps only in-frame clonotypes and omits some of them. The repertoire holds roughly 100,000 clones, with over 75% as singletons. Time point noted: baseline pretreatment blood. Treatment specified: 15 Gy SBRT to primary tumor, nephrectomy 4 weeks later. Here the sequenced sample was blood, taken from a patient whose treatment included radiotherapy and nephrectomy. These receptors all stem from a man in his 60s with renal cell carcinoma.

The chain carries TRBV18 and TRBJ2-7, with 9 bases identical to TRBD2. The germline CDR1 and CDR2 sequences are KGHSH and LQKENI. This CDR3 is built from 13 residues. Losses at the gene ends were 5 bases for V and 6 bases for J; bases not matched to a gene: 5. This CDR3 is CASSGGSGSEQYF. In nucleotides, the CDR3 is TGTGCCAGCTCAGGAGGTAGCGGGAGCGAGCAGTACTTC.

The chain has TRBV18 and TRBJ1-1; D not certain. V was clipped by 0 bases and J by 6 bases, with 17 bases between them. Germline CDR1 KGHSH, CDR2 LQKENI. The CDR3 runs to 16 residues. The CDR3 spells CASSPPYRATGAEAFF. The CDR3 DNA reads TGTGCCAGCTCACCACCTTACCGGGCGACCGGCGCTGAAGCTTTCTTT. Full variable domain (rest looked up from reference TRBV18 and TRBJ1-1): NAGVMQNPRHLVRRRGQEARLRCSPMKGHSHVYWYRQLPEEGLKFMVYLQKENIIDESGMPKERFSAEFPKEGPSILRIQQVVRGDSAAYFCASSPPYRATGAEAFFGQGTRLTVV.

CDR3 sequence (DNA): TGTGCCAGCAGCTTATTTGGGACTAGTTCCAATGAGCAGTTCTTC. This codes for CASSLFGTSSNEQFF. The J gene is TRBJ2-1, the V gene TRBV7-9, with TRBD2 matching 8 bases. CDR1 SEHNR and CDR2 FQNEAQ come from the germline V gene (reference sequence). V shed 2 bases, J shed 6 bases, and the junction held 6 bases outside the gene matches. The CDR3 loop spans 15 amino acids.

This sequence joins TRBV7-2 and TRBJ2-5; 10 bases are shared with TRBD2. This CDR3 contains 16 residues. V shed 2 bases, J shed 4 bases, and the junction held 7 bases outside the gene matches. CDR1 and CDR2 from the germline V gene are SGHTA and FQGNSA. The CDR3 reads CASSLRGLASRETQYF. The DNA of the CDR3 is TGTGCCAGCAGCTTAAGGGGACTAGCGAGTCGAGAGACCCAGTACTTC.

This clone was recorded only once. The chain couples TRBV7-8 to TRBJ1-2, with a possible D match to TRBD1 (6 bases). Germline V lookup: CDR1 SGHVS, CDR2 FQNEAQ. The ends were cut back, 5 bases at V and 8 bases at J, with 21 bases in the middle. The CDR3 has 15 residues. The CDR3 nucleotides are TGTGCCAGCAGCCACACAGGGTGGGGTGATGTAGGCTACACCTTC. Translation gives CASSHTGWGDVGYTF.